The 5 T cell receptor beta chains below all came from one sample that was sequenced in a study of CD8 T cells in Susac syndrome. With random hexamers, about 0.5 to 1 ug RNA was reverse transcribed. TCRdb re-analysed the immunoSEQ multiplex PCR reads in MiXCR, keeping a single row per CDR3 protein. The table records 200,000 to 300,000 distinct CDR3 sequences, around 96% of them present only once. Sequencing was done on a sample of CD4+ T cells from PBMCs. These receptors originate from a human donor with Susac syndrome.

This rearrangement joins TRBV5-1 to TRBJ1-4; D unclear. Trimming left V 0 bases short and J 10 bases short, with 7 bases between. CDR3 size: 12 residues. The germline V gene has CDR1 SGHRS and CDR2 YFSETQ. CDR3 region: CASSLAQGKLFF. DNA of the CDR3: TGCGCCAGCAGCTTGGCACAAGGAAAACTGTTTTTT.

The chain recombines TRBV4-1 with TRBJ2-2; possibly TRBD1 or TRBD2 for D (5 bases each). V was pared by 8 bases and J by 1 base, with 20 bases between. CDR3 length: 17 residues. The germline V gene has CDR1 MGHRA and CDR2 YSYEKL. The CDR3 spells CASGTGIPQRNTGELFF. DNA of the CDR3: TGCGCCAGCGGGACGGGAATTCCCCAGAGGAACACCGGGGAGCTGTTTTTT.

In this sample, this clonotype turned up once. The rearrangement links TRBV11-2 to TRBJ2-7, with D tentatively TRBD1 (6 bases). Trimming pared 4 bases from V and 5 bases from J, leaving 15 bases between. CDR1 and CDR2 (germline): SGHAT, FQNNGV. The CDR3 contains 14 residues. CDR3 nucleotide sequence: TGTGCCAGCAGCTACAGGTTAGGGACACACGAGCAGTACTTC. The encoded protein is CASSYRLGTHEQYF.

About this clonotype: The germline gene is not matched at one end of the junction; a read error may be the cause. The chain has TRBV20-1 and TRBJ1-5, with D possibly TRBD1 on 6 matching bases. Germline loops: CDR1 DFQATT, CDR2 SNEGSKA (reference sequence). The CDR3 consists of 13 residues. CDR3 in DNA: TGCAGTGCTCGAGACAGGTGGGATCAGCCCCAGCATTTT. This encodes CSARDRWDQPQHF.

The J gene is TRBJ2-1, the V gene TRBV30, with 9 bases lining up with TRBD2. This CDR3 is 14 amino acids long. V lost 7 bases, J lost 6 bases, and 10 bases stayed unmatched. The germline V gene encodes CDR1 GTSNPN and CDR2 SVGIG (reference sequence). The CDR3 spells CALQSGRPRNEQFF. CDR3 coding DNA: TGTGCCTTACAAAGCGGGAGGCCCCGCAATGAGCAGTTCTTC.